This TCR beta chain was recovered during a study of shared clonotypes between healthy human individuals. Study-level background: Sampling drew on donors who were a couple of women and a few men aged 18 to 49. Study results and limitations: Across subsets, estimated richness was generally greater for naive than for memory populations.

Points on this clone: Antigen specificity is unknown.

From CD4+ cells came CD45RA+ naive and CD45RA-negative memory subsets. Clones were sequenced by immunoSEQ multiplex PCR, and TCRdb holds only the in-frame ones, with some missing. Of 2 million or so clones in the sample, around 95% are singletons; the top ten hold more than 0.1%. J was trimmed by 7 bases and V by 2 bases; bases with no gene match: 1. Looked up from germline, CDR1 is WNHNN and CDR2 is SYGVQD (reference sequence). The CDR3 has 13 amino acids. This sequence originates from a man between 18 and 29 years old in good health. The sample was naive CD4+ T cells sorted from blood. Described subset: CD45RA+ positively selected. The chain links TRBV10-1 to TRBJ2-2, with TRBD2 identical over 7 bases. The CDR3 sequence is CASSEGGVGELFF. Here the CDR3 DNA reads TGCGCCAGCAGTGAGGGGGGGGTCGGGGAGCTGTTTTTT.